This T cell receptor beta chain is from a study of spatial heterogeneity in lung cancer (dated by TCRdb to between 2018 and 2021). A note on the overall study: The donors were some 76 patients from the lung TRACERx cohort who had early-stage, untreated non-small cell lung cancer. Follow-up PBMC samples were sequenced whenever available, and the median time to follow-up was roughly two years after resection. Beta-chain transcripts were consistently detected in greater numbers than alpha-chain transcripts, which likely reflects a higher abundance of beta-chain transcripts. In the raw uncorrected reads, each unique combination of TCR and UMI appeared more than ten times on average. TCR alpha and beta repertoires were quantitatively compared across multiple tumor regions, matched nontumor lung and blood in non-small cell lung cancer. TCR repertoire features were related to nonsynonymous mutation counts determined by whole-exome sequencing of tumor tissue. At surgery, both alpha and beta chains were TCR-sequenced in approximately 210 tumor regions, approximately 64 matched nontumor lung samples and around 50 PBMC samples.

According to the study, the label for this sample's time point signals: blood at routine non-recurrence follow-up after resection. Whole RNA extracted from tumor and nontumor lung tissue, or from cryopreserved PBMC samples, was used for TCR sequencing without cell sorting. Only patients for whom sufficient RNA was available from at least two tumor regions were selected for TCR sequencing. Regarding this clonotype: What this receptor recognizes is not known. Base qualities are not recorded, but no much larger clone differs from it by a single base.

Overall results and qualifications from the work: Additional single-cell paired TCR alpha and beta sequencing was considered necessary to confirm, at a functional level, the hypothesis that regional TCRs recognize regional mutations. Comparisons of baseline and follow-up blood repertoires included only 15 or so patients. Ubiquitous expanded tumor TCRs were found in blood more often at tumor resection than at routine follow-up.

The library was produced with 5' RACE. The instrument was a NextSeq 500. The TCR library protocol attached a unique molecular identifier to each TCR cDNA molecule to allow correction of PCR and sequencing errors. In the source study's methods: TCR identification, UMI-based error correction and CDR3 extraction were all carried out with Decombinator tools. TCRs above a frequency of 2 per 1,000, corresponding to the top 1% of the tumor frequency distribution, were defined as expanded. Renyi diversity was computed with the R vegan package after each repertoire had been subsampled 100 times to 5,000 TCRs. CDR3 similarity networks were built from amino acid triplet string-kernel similarity, with CDR3s being connected when pairwise similarity was above 0.82. The public reads were quality trimmed at Q25 with fastp and then assembled into clones with MiXCR by TCRdb, keeping productive beta chains. Entries that share a CDR3 protein sequence are merged under the most common genes and DNA. The V and J calls were determined by TCRdb, not by the authors. This sample lists about 94,000 distinct CDR3 sequences; 15% to 20% were detected once. The ten largest clones add up to 21% of the sample.

The starting material was PBMCs, obtained at follow-up. This clonotype was sampled from a male donor with early-stage non-small cell lung cancer.

The DNA sequence reads TGTGCCAGCAGCCAACTCAGCTCTGGAAACACCATATATTTT. The translation is CASSQLSSGNTIYF. The sequence is built from TRBV7-8 and TRBJ1-3; no confident D gene assignment can be made. CDR3 length: 14 amino acids, cysteine to phenylalanine. This entry keeps only the CDR3 DNA: 42 bases, framed from base 1. The V and J ends are trimmed by 5 bases and 0 bases, leaving 8 bases between them. CDR1 SGHVS and CDR2 FQNEAQ were looked up in the germline V gene.